The next 7 T cell receptor beta chains were all read from a single sample in a study of CD8 T cell repertoires and HIV-1 epitope variants. These receptors lack a known antigen. Assay: immunoSEQ multiplex PCR; the TCRdb copy retains only in-frame clones and omits some. The table includes about 3,500 clones, more than 55% detected once. The sequencing input was cultured CD8+ T cells derived from PBMCs. These receptors were collected from a male donor with HIV.

V is TRBV19 and J is TRBJ2-7; D possibly matches TRBD1 or TRBD2 (5 bases each). The V gene lost 2 bases and the J gene lost 6 bases, with 8 bases spanning the gap. The CDR3 extends over 12 amino acids. Germline assignment: CDR1 LNHDA and CDR2 SQIVND (reference sequence). The CDR3 sequence is CASSISGAEQYF. CDR3 DNA sequence: TGTGCCAGTAGTATATCCGGGGCCGAGCAGTACTTC.

The chain joins TRBV27 to TRBJ1-3; no clear D gene. Germline CDR1 reads MNHEY; CDR2 reads SMNVEV (reference sequence). CDR3 length: 13 amino acids. Trimming removed 2 bases at V and 4 bases at J, with 6 bases between. The CDR3 loop is CASSLRSGNTIYF. CDR3 bases: TGTGCCAGCAGTTTACGCAGCGGAAACACCATATATTTT.

The chain links TRBV6-5 to TRBJ1-1, with D possibly being TRBD1 (5 bases). Trimming took off 0 bases at V and 0 bases at J, with 8 bases between the two ends. Germline V gene data show CDR1 as MNHEY and CDR2 as SVGAGI. The CDR3 extends over 15 amino acids. CDR3 DNA sequence: TGTGCCAGCAGTTACTCGAGGGGTATGAACACTGAAGCTTTCTTT. Its protein is CASSYSRGMNTEAFF.

V and J are TRBV7-2 and TRBJ2-7, with a tentative D call TRBD2 (6 bases). This CDR3 has 14 amino acids. Trimming removed 4 bases at V and 6 bases at J, with 16 bases between. The V gene's germline CDR1 is SGHTA and CDR2 FQGNSA. CDR3 bases: TGTGCCAGCAGCTCCTTCCCGGGAGAAAGCGAGCAGTACTTC. Its translation is CASSSFPGESEQYF.

J is TRBJ1-2 and V is TRBV11-2, with D unclear. Trimming took 5 bases from V and 8 from J, leaving 15 bases between them. Germline V gives CDR1 SGHAT, CDR2 FQNNGV. There are 13 residues in the CDR3. The CDR3 sequence: CASSPSPARGYTF. For the CDR3, the DNA is TGTGCCAGCAGCCCCTCGCCGGCCCGAGGCTACACCTTC.

This chain connects TRBV28 to TRBJ2-7; 7 bases are shared with TRBD1. The CDR3 consists of 16 residues. Germline V CDR1 and CDR2: MDHEN, SYDVKM. J lost 4 bases, V lost 7 bases, and 16 bases had no gene match. CDR3 residues: CASTSNRGPSPYEQYF. The CDR3, as DNA: TGTGCCAGCACCTCAAACAGGGGCCCCTCGCCTTACGAGCAGTACTTC.

The V gene is TRBV11-1, the J gene TRBJ2-1; D unclear. This CDR3 is 13 amino acids long. Between the trimmed V and J ends, which lost 6 bases and 3 bases, there was a span of 9 bases. CDR1 is SGHAT and CDR2 is FQDESV in the germline V gene (reference sequence). This chain's CDR3 is CASSSLGYNEQFF. The CDR3 DNA is TGTGCCAGCAGTAGCCTCGGCTACAATGAGCAGTTCTTC.